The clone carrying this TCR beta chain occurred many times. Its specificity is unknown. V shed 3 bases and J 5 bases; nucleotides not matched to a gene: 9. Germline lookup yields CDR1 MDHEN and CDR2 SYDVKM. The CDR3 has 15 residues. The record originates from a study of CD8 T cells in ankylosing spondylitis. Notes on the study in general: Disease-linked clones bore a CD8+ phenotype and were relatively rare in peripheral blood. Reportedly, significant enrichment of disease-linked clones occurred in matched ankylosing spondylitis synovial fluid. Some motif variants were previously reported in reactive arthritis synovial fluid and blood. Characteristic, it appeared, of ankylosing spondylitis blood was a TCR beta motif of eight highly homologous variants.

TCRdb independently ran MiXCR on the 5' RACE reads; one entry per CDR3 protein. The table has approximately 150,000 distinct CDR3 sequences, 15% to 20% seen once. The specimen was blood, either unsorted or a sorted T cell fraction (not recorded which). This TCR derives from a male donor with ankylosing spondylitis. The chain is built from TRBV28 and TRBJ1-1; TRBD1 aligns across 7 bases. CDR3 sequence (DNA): TGTGCCAGCAGTTTCCGCGGCGACAGGGTTACTGAAGCTTTCTTT. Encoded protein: CASSFRGDRVTEAFF. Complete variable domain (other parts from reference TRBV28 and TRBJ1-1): DVKVTQSSRYLVKRTGEKVFLECVQDMDHENMFWYRQDPGLGLRLIYFSYDVKMKEKGDIPEGYSVSREKKERFSLILESASTNQTSMYLCASSFRGDRVTEAFFGQGTRLTVV.